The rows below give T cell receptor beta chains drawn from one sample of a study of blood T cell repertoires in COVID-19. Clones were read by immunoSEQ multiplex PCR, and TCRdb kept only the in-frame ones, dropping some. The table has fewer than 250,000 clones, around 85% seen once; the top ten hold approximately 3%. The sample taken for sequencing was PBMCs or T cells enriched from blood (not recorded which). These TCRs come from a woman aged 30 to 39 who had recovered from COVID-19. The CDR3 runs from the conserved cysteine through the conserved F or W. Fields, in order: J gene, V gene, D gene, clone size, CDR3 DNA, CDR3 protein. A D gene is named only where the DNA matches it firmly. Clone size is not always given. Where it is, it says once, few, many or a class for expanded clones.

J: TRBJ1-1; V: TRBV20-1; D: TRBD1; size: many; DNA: TGCAGTGCTAGTAGGGACAGGGGTGAAGCTTTCTTT; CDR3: CSASRDRGEAFF
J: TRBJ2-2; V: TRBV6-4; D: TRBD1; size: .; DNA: TGTGCCAGCAGTGCTCTTCCGGGACAGGGGAACACCGGGGAGCTGTTTTTT; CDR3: CASSALPGQGNTGELFF
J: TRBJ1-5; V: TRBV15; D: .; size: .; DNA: TGTGCCACCAGCAGAGATGGCCAGCCCCAGCATTTT; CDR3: CATSRDGQPQHF
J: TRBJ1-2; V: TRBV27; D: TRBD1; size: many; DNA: TGTGCCAGCAGTCCACTAGGACAGGGATCCTTTAATGGCTACACCTTC; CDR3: CASSPLGQGSFNGYTF
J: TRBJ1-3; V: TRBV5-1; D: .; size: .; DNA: TGCGCCAGCAGCTTGGCGGGTGCTGGAAACACCATATATTTT; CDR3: CASSLAGAGNTIYF
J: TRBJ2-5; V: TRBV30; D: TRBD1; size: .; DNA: TGTGCCTGGAGTGGGGACAGGGGGCCAGGGGAGACCCAGTACTTC; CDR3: CAWSGDRGPGETQYF
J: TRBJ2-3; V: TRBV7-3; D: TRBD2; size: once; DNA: TGTGCCAGCAGCCCGGGACTAGCGGGAGGGGCAGATACGCAGTATTTT; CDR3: CASSPGLAGGADTQYF
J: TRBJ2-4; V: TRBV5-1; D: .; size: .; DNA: TGCGCCAGCAGCTTGGAATGGCCAGGGGAGGCCAAAAACATTCAGTACTTC; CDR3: CASSLEWPGEAKNIQYF
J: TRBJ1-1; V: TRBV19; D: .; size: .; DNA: TGTGCCAGTAGAACCGGGGGGGTGAACACTGAAGCTTTCTTT; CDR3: CASRTGGVNTEAFF
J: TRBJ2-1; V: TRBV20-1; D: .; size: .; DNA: TGCAGTGCAAGTAGCGGTTCTGAGCAGTTCTTC; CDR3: CSASSGSEQFF
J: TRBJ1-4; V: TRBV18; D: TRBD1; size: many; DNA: TGTGCCAGCTCGAGGACAGGGGATGAAAAACTGTTTTTT; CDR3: CASSRTGDEKLFF
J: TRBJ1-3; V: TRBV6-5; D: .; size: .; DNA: TGTGCCAGCAGTTTGGTTCAGGGGTCGTTCGGAAACACCATATATTTT; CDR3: CASSLVQGSFGNTIYF
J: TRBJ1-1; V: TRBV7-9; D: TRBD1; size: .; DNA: TGTGCCAGCAGCTTATCTCACAGGGGGGACACTGAAGCTTTCTTT; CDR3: CASSLSHRGDTEAFF
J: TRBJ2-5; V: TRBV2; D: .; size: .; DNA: TGTGCCAGCAGTGAAGCGTTTGTTACAGGTCGGGAAGAGACCCAGTACTTC; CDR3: CASSEAFVTGREETQYF
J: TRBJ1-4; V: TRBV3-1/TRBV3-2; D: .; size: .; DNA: TGTGCCAGCAGCCCCAGCGGCTCTAATGAAAAACTGTTTTTT; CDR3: CASSPSGSNEKLFF
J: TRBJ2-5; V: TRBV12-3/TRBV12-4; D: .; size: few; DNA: TGTGCCAGCAGTTTGTGGGGCCCCGAGACCCAGTACTTC; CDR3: CASSLWGPETQYF
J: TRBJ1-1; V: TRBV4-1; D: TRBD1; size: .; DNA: TGCGCCAGCAGCCAAGAAGTGTTGGGCAGGGGGTCCACTGAAGCTTTCTTT; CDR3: CASSQEVLGRGSTEAFF
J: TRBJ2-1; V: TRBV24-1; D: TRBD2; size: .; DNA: TGTGCCACCAGTGATGCGGGACTAGCGGGAGTATCCGATGAGCAGTTCTTC; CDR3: CATSDAGLAGVSDEQFF
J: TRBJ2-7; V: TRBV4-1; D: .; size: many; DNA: TGCGCCAGCAGCCAAGATTACCCAGGGACATCCTACGAGCAGTACTTC; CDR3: CASSQDYPGTSYEQYF
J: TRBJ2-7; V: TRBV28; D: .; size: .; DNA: TGTGCCAGCAGTTTATCTAACGGAGCCTACGAGCAGTACTTC; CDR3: CASSLSNGAYEQYF
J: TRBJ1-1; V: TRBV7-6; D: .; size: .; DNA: TGTGCCAGCAGCTTAGTTCAGGGGATGGACACTGAAGCTTTCTTT; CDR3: CASSLVQGMDTEAFF
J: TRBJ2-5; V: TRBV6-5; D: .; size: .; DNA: TGTGCCAGCAGTTACTCGAGGTGGGGAGGTGGGACCCAGTACTTC; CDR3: CASSYSRWGGGTQYF
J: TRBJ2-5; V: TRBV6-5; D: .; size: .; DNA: TGTGCCAGCAGTTCCCCCCCGGGTCCCCGGGGAGAGACCCAGTACTTC; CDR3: CASSSPPGPRGETQYF
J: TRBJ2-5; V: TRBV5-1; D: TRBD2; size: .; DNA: TGCGCCAGCAGCCCGAGGCCTAGCGGGGGGCAACAAGAGACCCAGTACTTC; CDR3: CASSPRPSGGQQETQYF
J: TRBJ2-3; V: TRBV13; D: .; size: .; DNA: TGTGCCAGCTTCCTTGCGGCTGTCACAGATACGCAGTATTTT; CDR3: CASFLAAVTDTQYF
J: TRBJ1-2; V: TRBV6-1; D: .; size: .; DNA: TGTGCCAGCAGTGATCTGGGTGGGAGTAGCTATGGCTACACCTTC; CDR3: CASSDLGGSSYGYTF
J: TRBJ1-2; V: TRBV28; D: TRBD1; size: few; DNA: TGTGCCAGCAGTTCCCCGACAGGGGGCCATGGCTACACCTTC; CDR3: CASSSPTGGHGYTF
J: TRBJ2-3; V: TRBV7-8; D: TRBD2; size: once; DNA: TGTGCCAGCAGCTTACTCCTCCCTAGCGGGAGCTTGGGGAGCACAGATACGCAGTATTTT; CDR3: CASSLLLPSGSLGSTDTQYF
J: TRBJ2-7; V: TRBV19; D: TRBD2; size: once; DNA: TGTGCCAGTAGTCCCCGACTAGCGCCCGCCTACGAGCAGTACTTC; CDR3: CASSPRLAPAYEQYF
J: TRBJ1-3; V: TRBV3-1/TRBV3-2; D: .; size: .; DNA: TGTGCCAGCAGCGGGGCAGGCAGCAACACCATATATTTT; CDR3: CASSGAGSNTIYF
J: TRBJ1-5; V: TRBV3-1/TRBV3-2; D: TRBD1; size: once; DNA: TGTGCCAGCAACGGGGGACAGGGTCAGCCCCAGCATTTT; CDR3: CASNGGQGQPQHF
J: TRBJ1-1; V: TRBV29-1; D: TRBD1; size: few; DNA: TGCAGCGTTAAAGGGGGCCGTGAAGCTTTCTTT; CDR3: CSVKGGREAFF
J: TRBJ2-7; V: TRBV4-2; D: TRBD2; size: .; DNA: TGTGCCAGCAGCCAGAGCACTAGGGGACTAGCGGACTCCTACGAGCAGTACTTC; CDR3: CASSQSTRGLADSYEQYF
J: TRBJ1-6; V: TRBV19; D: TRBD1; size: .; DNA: TGTGCCAGTAGTTTGGGACAGGGTAATTCACCCCTCCACTTT; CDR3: CASSLGQGNSPLHF
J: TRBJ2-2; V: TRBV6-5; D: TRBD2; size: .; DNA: TGTGCCACCTCGACTAGCTTGGACACCGGGGAGCTGTTTTTT; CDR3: CATSTSLDTGELFF
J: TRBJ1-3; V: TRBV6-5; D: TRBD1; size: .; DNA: TGTGCCAGCAGGGATGGACAGGGGTTATATTTT; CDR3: CASRDGQGLYF
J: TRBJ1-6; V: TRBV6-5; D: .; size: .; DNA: TGTGCCAGCAGTTACTCGGGGGGAAGATCCATGTATCACCTCCACTTT; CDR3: CASSYSGGRSMYHLHF